This T cell receptor beta chain was captured in a study of radiation and T cells in renal cell carcinoma. Notes on the study in general: From baseline, blood top tumor clonotypes peaked at 2 weeks post-radiation.

Time point given: baseline pretreatment blood. The treatment here: 15 Gy SBRT to primary tumor, nephrectomy 4 weeks later. The assay was immunoSEQ multiplex PCR, and TCRdb's table has in-frame clones only and misses some. This sample has some 120,000 clones; roughly 80% occur once, and the top ten carry around 2.8%. Concerning this clone itself: Its cognate antigen is unknown.

This clonotype originated in a woman aged 55-69 years with renal cell carcinoma. Sequencing used blood, obtained from a patient whose treatment included radiotherapy and nephrectomy.

In DNA, the CDR3 is TGTGCCAGCAGCGTAGGCGTGGGAGACGGATATGGCTACACCTTC. It is translated as CASSVGVGDGYGYTF. The J gene is TRBJ1-2, the V gene TRBV9; D is uncertain. The CDR3 is 15 amino acids. Trimming pared 0 bases from V and 5 bases from J, leaving 14 bases between. Germline V gene data show CDR1 as SGDLS and CDR2 as YYNGEE.